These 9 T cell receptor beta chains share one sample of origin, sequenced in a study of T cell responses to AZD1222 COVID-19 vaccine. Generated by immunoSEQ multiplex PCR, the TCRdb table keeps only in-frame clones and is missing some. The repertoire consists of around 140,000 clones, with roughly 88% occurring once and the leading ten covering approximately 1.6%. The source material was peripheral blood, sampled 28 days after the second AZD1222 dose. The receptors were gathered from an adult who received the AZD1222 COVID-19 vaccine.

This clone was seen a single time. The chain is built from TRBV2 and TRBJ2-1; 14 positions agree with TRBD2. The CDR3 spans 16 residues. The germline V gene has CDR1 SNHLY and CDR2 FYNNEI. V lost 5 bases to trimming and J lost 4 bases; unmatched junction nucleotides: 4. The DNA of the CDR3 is TGTGCCAGCAGTCGCGGGACTAGCGGGGGATACAATGAGCAGTTCTTC. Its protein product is CASSRGTSGGYNEQFF.

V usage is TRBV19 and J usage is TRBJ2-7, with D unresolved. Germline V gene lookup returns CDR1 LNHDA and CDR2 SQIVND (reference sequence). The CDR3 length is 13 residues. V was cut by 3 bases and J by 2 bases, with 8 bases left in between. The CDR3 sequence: CASSMGPTYEQYF. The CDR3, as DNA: TGTGCCAGTAGTATGGGTCCCACCTACGAGCAGTACTTC.

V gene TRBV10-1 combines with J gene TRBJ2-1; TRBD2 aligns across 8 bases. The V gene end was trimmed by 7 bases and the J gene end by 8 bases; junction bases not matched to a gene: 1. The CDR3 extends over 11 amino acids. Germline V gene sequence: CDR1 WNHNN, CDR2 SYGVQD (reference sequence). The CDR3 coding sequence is TGCGCCAGCACAGCGGGAGATGAGCAGTTCTTC. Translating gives CASTAGDEQFF.

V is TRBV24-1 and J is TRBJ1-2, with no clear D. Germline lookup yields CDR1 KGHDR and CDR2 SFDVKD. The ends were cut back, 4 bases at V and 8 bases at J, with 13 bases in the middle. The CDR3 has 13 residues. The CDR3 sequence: CATSEGTVFGYTF. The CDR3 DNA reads TGTGCCACCAGTGAGGGAACAGTCTTCGGCTACACCTTC.

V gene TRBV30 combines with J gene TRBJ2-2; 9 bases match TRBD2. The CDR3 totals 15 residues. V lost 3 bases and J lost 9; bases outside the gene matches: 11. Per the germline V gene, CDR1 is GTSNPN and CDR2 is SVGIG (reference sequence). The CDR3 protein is CAWRPPGLARRELFF. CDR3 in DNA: TGTGCCTGGAGGCCCCCCGGACTAGCGAGGAGGGAGCTGTTTTTT.

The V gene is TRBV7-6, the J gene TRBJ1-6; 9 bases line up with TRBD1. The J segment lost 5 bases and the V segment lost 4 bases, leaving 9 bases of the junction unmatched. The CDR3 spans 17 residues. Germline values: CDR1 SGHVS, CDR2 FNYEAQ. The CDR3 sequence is CASSSGTGNSHNSPLHF. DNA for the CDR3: TGTGCCAGCAGCTCAGGGACAGGGAATTCCCATAATTCACCCCTCCACTTT.

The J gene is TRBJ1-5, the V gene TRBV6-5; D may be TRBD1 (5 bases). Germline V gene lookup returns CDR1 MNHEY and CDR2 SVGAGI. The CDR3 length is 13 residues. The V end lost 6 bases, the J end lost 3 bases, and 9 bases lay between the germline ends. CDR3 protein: CASRGDTNQPQHF. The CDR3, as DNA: TGTGCCAGCAGAGGGGATACCAATCAGCCCCAGCATTTT.

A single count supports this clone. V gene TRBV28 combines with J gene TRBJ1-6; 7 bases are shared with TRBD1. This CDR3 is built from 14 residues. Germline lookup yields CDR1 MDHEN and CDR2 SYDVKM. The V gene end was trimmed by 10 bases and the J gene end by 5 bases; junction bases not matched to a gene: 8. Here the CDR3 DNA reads TGTGCCACCAAATACGGGACAGATAATTCACCCCTCCACTTT. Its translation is CATKYGTDNSPLHF.

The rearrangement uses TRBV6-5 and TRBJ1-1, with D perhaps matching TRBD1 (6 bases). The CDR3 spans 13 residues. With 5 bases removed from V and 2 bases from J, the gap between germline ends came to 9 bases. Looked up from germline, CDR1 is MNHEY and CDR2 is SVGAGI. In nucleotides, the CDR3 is TGTGCCAGCAGTACAGGGAGAAACACTGAAGCTTTCTTT. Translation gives CASSTGRNTEAFF.